The T cell receptor (beta chain) described here comes from a study of T cell responses to AZD1222 COVID-19 vaccine. CDR1 is LNHDA, CDR2 SQIVND, per germline (reference sequence). V shed 5 bases and J shed 5 bases, with 16 bases lying between them. This CDR3 comprises 15 residues. Here immunoSEQ multiplex PCR was the method, and the copy in TCRdb shows in-frame clones only, minus some. The table includes around 85,000 clones, approximately 87% detected once. Second doses at about 4 or about 12 weeks were pooled. Remarks on this clone: The antigen is unknown.

Study conclusions and caveats: Targets within unmutated variant regions were reportedly found for nearly half of spike-specific TCRs. Only after the peak T cell response were repertoires sampled. Recipients of two AZD1222 doses showed rising Spike-specific TCR breadth and depth.

This chain links TRBV19 with TRBJ1-5; D is uncertain. The receptor's source is an adult who received the AZD1222 COVID-19 vaccine. The source material was peripheral blood, sampled 28 days after the second AZD1222 dose. The CDR3 coding sequence is TGTGCCAGTAGTCCATTAGTCGCGCCGGATCAGCCCCAGCATTTT. This codes for CASSPLVAPDQPQHF.